This T cell receptor (beta chain) was found in a study of blood T cells in healthy people across ages. The second PCR ran roughly 6 to 11 cycles with a sample-barcoded 5' primer and J-beta primers. Through a template-switch adaptor with 12 random nucleotides, each cDNA molecule received a tag. TCRdb ran MiXCR on the 5' RACE reads and lists one entry per CDR3 protein. The sample lists more than 450,000 distinct CDR3 sequences; about 28% were seen once. Only a few counts were recorded for this clonotype. Researchers isolated at least 6 million PBMCs per sample. Germline loops: CDR1 MDHEN, CDR2 SYDVKM. This CDR3 contains 12 residues. Separately, the same data were catalogued under a study of T cells of mothers and their children. That paper adds: A second PCR was performed with the M1S primer. This primer added sample barcodes and 2-4 random nucleotides.

The sequence was obtained from a boy aged 2 to 10 in good health. V and J are TRBV28 and TRBJ2-5; TRBD2 matches at 7 bases. The tail of the sequence fits TRBJ2-1 better, so the J call may be wrong. The specimen was blood. The DNA for the CDR3 is TGTGCCAGCAGTGAGGGAGGGAATGAGCAGTTCTTC. As protein: CASSEGGNEQFF.